A single T cell receptor (beta chain) is shown here with its context. Its antigen is not identified. The data derive from a study of blood T cells in healthy people across ages. Primed by a sample-barcoded 5' primer and a J-beta primer mix, a second PCR proceeded for 7 to 11 cycles. MiXCR, applied by TCRdb to the 5' RACE reads, yields one record per CDR3 protein. The table includes roughly 2 million distinct CDR3 sequences, less than 50% detected once. Study-wide results and caveats: Roughly linearly, TCR beta diversity per million T cells fell as age increased. The donors' CMV status was not determined, possibly confounding changes in expanded clonotypes. Naive T cell percentage showed a strong correlation with the diversity of TCR beta.

This receptor was obtained from a woman aged 40 to 50 in good health. Sequenced sample: blood.

The CDR3 region is CASSYGQGGLETQYF. In nucleotides, the CDR3 is TGCGCCAGCAGCTATGGACAGGGGGGTTTGGAGACCCAGTACTTC. The J gene is TRBJ2-5, the V gene TRBV5-1; TRBD1 matches 10 bases. The CDR3 is 15 residues long. In germline, CDR1 is SGHRS, CDR2 YFSETQ. V was clipped by 3 bases and J by 5 bases; unmatched bases: 7. The complete variable domain, with remaining parts taken from reference TRBV5-1 and TRBJ2-5, reads KAGVTQTPRYLIKTRGQQVTLSCSPISGHRSVSWYQQTPGQGLQFLFEYFSETQRNKGNFPGRFSGRQFSNSRSEMNVSTLELGDSALYLCASSYGQGGLETQYFGPGTRLLVL.